Shown below are 28 T cell receptor beta chains from a single sample sequenced in a study of technical replicates of blood from a few donors. Clones were sequenced by immunoSEQ multiplex PCR, and TCRdb holds only the in-frame ones, with some missing. In the table there are about 72,000 clones, roughly 90% of which are singletons. Sequenced: T cells isolated from PBMCs. These receptors came from a human donor in good health.

This rearrangement joins TRBV19 to TRBJ1-1, with D possibly matching TRBD1 (6 bases). V was cut by 6 bases and J by 5 bases, with 13 bases left in between. This CDR3 comprises 13 residues. Germline CDR1 LNHDA, CDR2 SQIVND (reference sequence). The CDR3 nucleotides read TGTGCCAGTAGGGCGGGGGCTGGGACTGAAGCTTTCTTT. Its protein product is CASRAGAGTEAFF.

The V call is TRBV25-1, the J call TRBJ2-1, with 7 bases aligning to TRBD1. V dropped 5 bases and J dropped 2; count of bases not matched to a gene: 3. Germline CDR1 is MGHDK and CDR2 is SYGVNS. The CDR3 loop spans 14 amino acids. The CDR3, as DNA: TGTGCCAGCAGTTACAGGGGACCCTACAATGAGCAGTTCTTC. Protein sequence: CASSYRGPYNEQFF.

The chain employs TRBV6-5 and TRBJ1-1, with 7 bases fitting TRBD1. Looked up from germline, CDR1 is MNHEY and CDR2 is SVGAGI. V lost 2 bases to trimming and J lost 12 bases; unmatched junction nucleotides: 3. The CDR3 loop spans 11 amino acids. CDR3 bases: TGTGCCAGCAGTTACAACAGGGGAACTTTCTTT. This codes for CASSYNRGTFF.

This clone was observed a few times. The chain has TRBV7-2 and TRBJ2-1, with 13 bases that match TRBD2. The CDR3 length is 15 residues. Losses at the gene ends were 6 bases for V and 2 bases for J; bases not matched to a gene: 1. Germline V gives CDR1 SGHTA, CDR2 FQGNSA. CDR3 sequence reads: CASRTSGRAYNEQFF. The CDR3 DNA reads TGTGCCAGCAGAACTAGCGGGAGGGCCTACAATGAGCAGTTCTTC.

The chain links TRBV9 to TRBJ2-7; 10 positions match TRBD2. J lost 2 bases, V lost 6 bases, and 14 bases had no gene match. This CDR3 is 17 amino acids long. CDR1 and CDR2 from the germline V gene are SGDLS and YYNGEE. The CDR3 coding sequence is TGTGCCAGCACCCCGGGACTAGCGAGAAACCCCCCCTACGAGCAGTACTTC. Amino acids: CASTPGLARNPPYEQYF.

This clone was observed a few times. The CDR3 loop reads CASSPEVQGAGSEAFF. Here the CDR3 DNA reads TGTGCCAGCAGCCCAGAGGTCCAGGGGGCCGGGTCTGAAGCTTTCTTT. The J gene is TRBJ1-1, the V gene TRBV4-2, with 8 nucleotides matching TRBD1. Trimming took 4 bases from V and 6 from J; bases not matched to a gene: 13. The CDR3 is 16 residues long. Germline V CDR1 and CDR2: LGHNA, YNFKEQ.

V and J are TRBV28 and TRBJ2-2; tentative D call: TRBD2 (5 bases). The germline V gene has CDR1 MDHEN and CDR2 SYDVKM. The CDR3 consists of 13 residues. V dropped 8 bases and J dropped 4 bases, with 11 bases sitting between them. The CDR3 protein is CASGVGVTGELFF. In nucleotides, the CDR3 is TGTGCCAGCGGGGTCGGGGTCACCGGGGAGCTGTTTTTT.

V gene TRBV6-1 combines with J gene TRBJ2-3, with TRBD1 as a possible D gene (6 bases). Germline CDR1 reads MNHNS; CDR2 reads SASEGT. The length of the CDR3 is 15 residues. Deletions cut 5 bases from V and 6 bases from J, with 18 bases between. The CDR3 sequence is CASSLVQITGDTQYF. The CDR3 bases are TGTGCCAGCAGTTTAGTACAGATTACAGGGGATACGCAGTATTTT.

The sample holds one count of this clone. The chain employs TRBV29-1 and TRBJ2-7; TRBD2 matches 10 bases. Looked up from germline, CDR1 is SQVTM and CDR2 is ANQGSEA. The CDR3 has 13 residues. The junction had 6 bases not matched to a gene; V was cut back by 7 bases and J by 3 bases. CDR3: CSARLAGDYEQYF. The CDR3 nucleotides are TGCAGCGCACGGCTAGCGGGAGACTACGAGCAGTACTTC.

A word on this clone: This specimen includes other DNA sequences encoding the same CDR3. The gene calls are TRBV6-1 and TRBJ2-7, with D possibly matching TRBD1 (6 bases). Germline CDR1 reads MNHNS; CDR2 reads SASEGT. The V end lost 6 bases, the J end lost 2 bases, and 11 bases lay between the germline ends. This CDR3 is 13 amino acids long. The CDR3 sequence: CASRGAGAYEQYF. As DNA, the CDR3 is TGTGCCAGCAGAGGGGCAGGGGCCTACGAGCAGTACTTC.

This clone occurred once. This rearrangement joins TRBV7-2 to TRBJ2-3, with a possible D match to TRBD2 (5 bases). This CDR3 contains 14 residues. V gave up 3 bases and J gave up 2 bases, with 9 bases separating them. The germline V gene has CDR1 SGHTA and CDR2 FQGNSA. DNA for the CDR3: TGTGCCAGCAGCTTCGGTGACTACACAGATACGCAGTATTTT. Protein sequence: CASSFGDYTDTQYF. The full variable domain, in which reference TRBV7-2 and TRBJ2-3 provide the parts outside the CDR3, is GAGVSQSPSNKVTEKGKDVELRCDPISGHTALYWYRQSLGQGLEFLIYFQGNSAPDKSGLPSDRFSAERTGGSVSTLTIQRTQQEDSAVYLCASSFGDYTDTQYFGPGTRLTVL.

V usage is TRBV12-5 and J usage is TRBJ1-4; D is uncertain. Between the trimmed V and J ends, which lost 4 bases and 8 bases, there was a span of 14 bases. This CDR3 is built from 14 residues. Germline CDR1 LGHNT, CDR2 FRNRAP. CDR3 in amino acids: CASGSGMGQEKLFF. The DNA for the CDR3 is TGTGCTAGTGGTTCCGGGATGGGCCAGGAAAAACTGTTTTTT.

This chain connects TRBV19 to TRBJ1-1; 10 positions match TRBD1. Germline values: CDR1 LNHDA, CDR2 SQIVND (reference sequence). The length of the CDR3 is 15 residues. The ends lost 3 bases at V and 3 bases at J; junction bases unmatched: 4. In nucleotides, the CDR3 is TGTGCCAGTAGTATTGGGACAGGGGTGGACACTGAAGCTTTCTTT. Translated: CASSIGTGVDTEAFF.

For the CDR3, the DNA is TGCGCCAGCAGCCAAGTTGGGGGCCCGGGCGAGCAGTACTTC. Translated: CASSQVGGPGEQYF. The chain employs TRBV4-1 and TRBJ2-7; perhaps TRBD1 as D (6 bases). In germline, CDR1 is MGHRA, CDR2 YSYEKL. V was clipped by 1 base and J by 6 bases, with 13 bases between them. CDR3 size: 14 residues.

This chain connects TRBV11-3 to TRBJ1-1; weak D call: TRBD1 (5 bases). From germline, CDR1 is SGHNT and CDR2 YENEEA. This CDR3 has 15 amino acids. V gave up 4 bases and J gave up 4 bases, with 16 bases separating them. The CDR3 sequence: CASSSMGGGSTEAFF. The CDR3 bases are TGTGCCAGCAGCTCCATGGGGGGGGGTAGCACTGAAGCTTTCTTT.

The chain has TRBV2 and TRBJ2-7, with a weak D call TRBD1 (5 bases). V was clipped by 10 bases and J by 2 bases, with 15 bases between them. The germline gives CDR1 SNHLY, CDR2 FYNNEI. This CDR3 has 13 residues. CDR3 sequence reads: CANTRKGPYEQYF. The CDR3 DNA is TGTGCCAATACAAGGAAGGGGCCCTACGAGCAGTACTTC.

The chain recombines TRBV15 with TRBJ2-1, with TRBD2 identical over 11 bases. CDR1 is LNHNV and CDR2 is YYDKDF in the germline V gene (reference sequence). V shed 1 base, J shed 9 bases, and the junction held 5 bases outside the gene matches. The CDR3 contains 15 residues. The CDR3 loop is CATSRGLAGYSEQFF. The CDR3 DNA sequence: TGTGCCACCAGCAGAGGACTAGCGGGATATAGTGAGCAGTTCTTC. Looking up the rest from reference TRBV15 and TRBJ2-1 gives the full variable domain: DAMVIQNPRYQVTQFGKPVTLSCSQTLNHNVMYWYQQKSSQAPKLLFHYYDKDFNNEADTPDNFQSRRPNTSFCFLDIRSPGLGDTAMYLCATSRGLAGYSEQFFGPGTRLTVL.

CDR3 bases: TGCGCCAGCAGCCAAGAATACCGGGACAAAGATGGCTACACCTTC. Encoded protein: CASSQEYRDKDGYTF. The chain links TRBV4-1 to TRBJ1-2; possible D gene TRBD1, 6 bases. Germline loops: CDR1 MGHRA, CDR2 YSYEKL. The ends were cut back, 0 bases at V and 6 bases at J, with 14 bases in the middle. This CDR3 comprises 15 residues.

This sequence joins TRBV4-2 and TRBJ2-1; TRBD2 might be the D (5 bases). Germline V gives CDR1 LGHNA, CDR2 YNFKEQ. The V and J ends lost 4 bases and 5 bases respectively, with 21 bases between them. The CDR3 is 17 amino acids. The CDR3 DNA follows: TGTGCCAGCAGCCGCCTAGCAGGAGCGAATCAAAACAATGAGCAGTTCTTC. It is translated as CASSRLAGANQNNEQFF.

This sequence joins TRBV7-9 and TRBJ1-5; 8 bases map to TRBD1. The length of the CDR3 is 15 residues. J was trimmed by 0 bases and V by 5 bases; bases with no gene match: 3. CDR1 and CDR2 from the germline V gene are SEHNR and FQNEAQ (reference sequence). The CDR3 sequence: CASSGQGSSNQPQHF. CDR3 sequence (DNA): TGTGCCAGCAGCGGACAGGGATCTAGCAATCAGCCCCAGCATTTT.

The rearrangement uses TRBV27 and TRBJ2-5; 9 bases map to TRBD2. CDR1 is MNHEY, CDR2 SMNVEV, per germline (reference sequence). CDR3 length: 14 residues. Trimming at V came to 8 bases and at J to 4 bases, leaving 8 bases not matched to a gene. In DNA, the CDR3 is TGTGCCAGCGGGCATAGCGGGAGAGCAGAGACCCAGTACTTC. It encodes CASGHSGRAETQYF.

This chain links TRBV5-4 with TRBJ1-2, with D unclear. The CDR3 loop spans 12 amino acids. Germline CDR1 and CDR2: SGHNT and YYREEE (reference sequence). V lost 4 bases to trimming and J lost 8 bases, with 12 bases between them. The CDR3 loop reads CASSLDSVGYTF. CDR3 sequence (DNA): TGTGCCAGCAGCCTCGACTCTGTCGGCTACACCTTC.

This chain links TRBV5-4 with TRBJ2-7; TRBD2 might be the D (5 bases). Trimming pared 0 bases from V and 3 bases from J, leaving 10 bases between. From germline, CDR1 is SGHNT and CDR2 YYREEE (reference sequence). CDR3 size: 14 residues. CDR3 region: CASSLAELDYEQYF. For the CDR3, the DNA is TGTGCCAGCAGCTTGGCCGAACTAGACTACGAGCAGTACTTC.

The chain joins TRBV5-6 to TRBJ2-4, with TRBD1 as a possible D gene (5 bases). V was cut by 0 bases and J by 4 bases, with 8 bases left in between. CDR3 length: 14 residues. Germline V lookup: CDR1 SGHDT, CDR2 YYEEEE. The chain's CDR3 is CASSLGQLKNIQYF. The DNA for the CDR3 is TGTGCCAGCAGCTTGGGACAGTTGAAAAACATTCAGTACTTC. Full variable domain (remainder filled in from reference TRBV5-6 and TRBJ2-4): DAGVTQSPTHLIKTRGQQVTLRCSPKSGHDTVSWYQQALGQGPQFIFQYYEEEERQRGNFPDRFSGHQFPNYSSELNVNALLLGDSALYLCASSLGQLKNIQYFGAGTRLSVL.

This sequence joins TRBV11-3 and TRBJ1-2, with 7 bases fitting TRBD1. The CDR3 consists of 16 residues. CDR1 and CDR2 (germline): SGHNT, YENEEA. The junction had 13 bases not matched to a gene; V was cut back by 5 bases and J by 4 bases. The CDR3 DNA sequence: TGTGCCAGCAGCCCGGGTGTCACAGGGGCGTTCTATGGCTACACCTTC. Its protein product is CASSPGVTGAFYGYTF.

This chain connects TRBV10-3 to TRBJ2-7; 10 positions match TRBD1. V was pared by 5 bases and J by 5 bases, with 3 bases of the junction left unmatched. The CDR3 totals 13 residues. Germline V gene data show CDR1 as ENHRY and CDR2 as SYGVKD. CDR3 sequence (DNA): TGTGCCATCAGTCGACAGGGGGCCAACGAGCAGTACTTC. This encodes CAISRQGANEQYF.

The CDR3 DNA reads TGTGCCAGCAGCGCCGGGACAGGGGGGTACGAGCAGTACTTC. It yields the protein CASSAGTGGYEQYF. The chain uses TRBV9 and TRBJ2-7, with 11 bases matching TRBD1. With V trimmed by 3 bases and J by 4 bases, 3 bases remained unmatched. Germline values: CDR1 SGDLS, CDR2 YYNGEE. The CDR3 consists of 14 residues.

The chain carries TRBV15 and TRBJ1-2; D gene ambiguous. V dropped 0 bases and J dropped 3 bases, with 11 bases sitting between them. The germline gives CDR1 LNHNV, CDR2 YYDKDF (reference sequence). The CDR3 has 15 residues. The CDR3 reads CATSRDPGGYYGYTF. The CDR3 DNA is TGTGCCACCAGCAGAGATCCGGGTGGTTACTATGGCTACACCTTC. The entire variable domain, with the rest obtained from reference TRBV15 and TRBJ1-2, is as follows: DAMVIQNPRYQVTQFGKPVTLSCSQTLNHNVMYWYQQKSSQAPKLLFHYYDKDFNNEADTPDNFQSRRPNTSFCFLDIRSPGLGDTAMYLCATSRDPGGYYGYTFGSGTRLTVV.